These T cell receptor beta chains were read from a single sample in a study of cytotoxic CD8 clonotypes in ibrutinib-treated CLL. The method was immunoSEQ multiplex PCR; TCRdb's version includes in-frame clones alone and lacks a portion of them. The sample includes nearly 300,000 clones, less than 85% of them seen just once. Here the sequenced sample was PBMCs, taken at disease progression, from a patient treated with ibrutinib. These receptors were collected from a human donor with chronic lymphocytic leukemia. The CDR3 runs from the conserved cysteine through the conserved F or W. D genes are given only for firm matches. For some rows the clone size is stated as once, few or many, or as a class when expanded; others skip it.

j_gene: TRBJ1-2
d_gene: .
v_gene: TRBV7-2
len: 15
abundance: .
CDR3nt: TGTGCCAGCAGCTTAATTTTGGTGTTAAACTATGGCTACACCTTC
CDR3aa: CASSLILVLNYGYTF

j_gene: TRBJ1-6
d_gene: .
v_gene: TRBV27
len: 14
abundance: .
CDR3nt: TGTGCCAGCAGTCCTGACAGGACAACCAGGCGCCTCCACTTT
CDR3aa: CASSPDRTTRRLHF

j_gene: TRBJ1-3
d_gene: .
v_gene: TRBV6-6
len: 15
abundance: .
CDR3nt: TGTGCCAGCAGTACAAACAGGGAAGCTGGAAACACCATATATTTT
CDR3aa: CASSTNREAGNTIYF

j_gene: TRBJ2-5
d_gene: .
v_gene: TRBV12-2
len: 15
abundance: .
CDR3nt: TGTGCAAGTCGCTTAGCGGCAGGGAAAGGTGAGACCCAGTACTTC
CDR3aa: CASRLAAGKGETQYF

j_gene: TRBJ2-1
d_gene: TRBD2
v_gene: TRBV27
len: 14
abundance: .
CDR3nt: TGTGCCAGCAGTTTAAATTGGGGGGGCAATGAGCAGTTCTTC
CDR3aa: CASSLNWGGNEQFF

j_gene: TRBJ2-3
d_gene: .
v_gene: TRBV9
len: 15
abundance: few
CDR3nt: TGTGCCAGCAGCGTAACCTCTCAACGCACAGATACGCAGTATTTT
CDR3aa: CASSVTSQRTDTQYF

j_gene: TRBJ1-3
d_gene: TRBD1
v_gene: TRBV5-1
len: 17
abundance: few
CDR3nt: TGCGCCAGCAGCTCCCATACCGGGACAGGGGCTGGAAACACCATATATTTT
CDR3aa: CASSSHTGTGAGNTIYF

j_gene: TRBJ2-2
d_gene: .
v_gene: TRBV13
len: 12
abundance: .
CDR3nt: TGTGCCAGCAGTGACTACACCGGGGAGCTGTTTTTT
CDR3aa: CASSDYTGELFF

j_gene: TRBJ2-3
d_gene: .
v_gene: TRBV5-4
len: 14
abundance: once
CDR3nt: TGTGCCAGCAGCCGGGGGACTGGCACAGATACGCAGTATTTT
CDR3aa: CASSRGTGTDTQYF

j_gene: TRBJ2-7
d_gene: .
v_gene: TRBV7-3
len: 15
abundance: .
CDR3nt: TGTGCCAGCAGCTTAACGGGCTCAGGGAGTAACGAGCAGTACTTC
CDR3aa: CASSLTGSGSNEQYF

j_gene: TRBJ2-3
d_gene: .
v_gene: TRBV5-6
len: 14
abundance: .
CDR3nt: TGTGCCAGCAGCTATCGGGACAGCACAGATACGCAGTATTTT
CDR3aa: CASSYRDSTDTQYF

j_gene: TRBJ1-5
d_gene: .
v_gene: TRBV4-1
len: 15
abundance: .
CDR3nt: TGCGCCAGCAGCCAAGGCCGGCGGGGGGGACAGCCCCAGCATTTT
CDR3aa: CASSQGRRGGQPQHF

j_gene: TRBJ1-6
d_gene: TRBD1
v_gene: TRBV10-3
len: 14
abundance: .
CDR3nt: TGTGCCATCAGTGACAGGGGGACGAATTCACCCCTCCACTTT
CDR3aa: CAISDRGTNSPLHF

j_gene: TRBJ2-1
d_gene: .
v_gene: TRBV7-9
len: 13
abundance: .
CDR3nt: TGTGCCAGCAGCACCACGCGGTCCAATGAGCAGTTCTTC
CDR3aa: CASSTTRSNEQFF

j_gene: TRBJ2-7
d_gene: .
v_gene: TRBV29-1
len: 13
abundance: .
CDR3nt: TGCAGCGTTCGGACAGAGCAATCCTACGAGCAGTACTTC
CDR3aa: CSVRTEQSYEQYF

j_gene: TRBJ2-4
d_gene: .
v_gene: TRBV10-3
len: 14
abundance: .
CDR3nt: TGTGCCATCAGTGAGTCGGGTCTCAAAAACATTCAGTACTTC
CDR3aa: CAISESGLKNIQYF

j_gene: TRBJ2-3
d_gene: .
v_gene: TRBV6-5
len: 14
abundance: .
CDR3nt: TGTGCCAGCAGGTTGGACAGAACCCTAGATACGCAGTATTTT
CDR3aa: CASRLDRTLDTQYF

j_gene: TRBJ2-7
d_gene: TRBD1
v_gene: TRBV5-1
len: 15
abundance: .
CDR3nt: TGCGCCAGCAGCTTGGGTCCGGGACAGTCCTACGAGCAGTACTTC
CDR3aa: CASSLGPGQSYEQYF

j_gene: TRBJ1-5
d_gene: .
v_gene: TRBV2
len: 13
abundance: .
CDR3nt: TGTGCCAGCAGTTGGAGGGGTGCTCAGCCCCAGCATTTT
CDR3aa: CASSWRGAQPQHF

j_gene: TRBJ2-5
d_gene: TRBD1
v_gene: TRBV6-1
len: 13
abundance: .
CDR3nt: TGTGCCAGCAGTGGCGCTGCCCGACAGGGGCAGTACTTC
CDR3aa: CASSGAARQGQYF

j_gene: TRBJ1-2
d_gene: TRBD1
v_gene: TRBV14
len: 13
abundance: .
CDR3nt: TGTGCCAGCAGCCAAGGACAGGGGGTTGGCTACACCTTC
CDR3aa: CASSQGQGVGYTF

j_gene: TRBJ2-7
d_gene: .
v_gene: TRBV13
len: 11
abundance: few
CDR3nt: TGTGCCAGCAGCCTAGGGACCGAGCAGTACTTC
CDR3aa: CASSLGTEQYF

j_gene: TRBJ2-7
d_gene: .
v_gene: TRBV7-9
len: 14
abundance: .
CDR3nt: TGTGCCAGCAGCTTACTCTCAACGACCTACGAGCAGTACTTC
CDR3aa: CASSLLSTTYEQYF

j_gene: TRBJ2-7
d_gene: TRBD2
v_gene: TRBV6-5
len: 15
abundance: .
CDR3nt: TGTGCCAGCAGTTACTCGCCGGGACTAGGGGGCGAGCAGTACTTC
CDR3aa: CASSYSPGLGGEQYF

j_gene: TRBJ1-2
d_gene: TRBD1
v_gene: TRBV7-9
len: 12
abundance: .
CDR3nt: TGTGCCAGCAGCCCGACAGGGGGCGGCTACACCTTC
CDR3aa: CASSPTGGGYTF

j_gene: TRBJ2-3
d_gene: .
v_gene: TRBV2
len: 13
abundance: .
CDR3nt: TGTGCCAGCAATCGCCAGCCCACAGATACGCAGTATTTT
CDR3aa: CASNRQPTDTQYF

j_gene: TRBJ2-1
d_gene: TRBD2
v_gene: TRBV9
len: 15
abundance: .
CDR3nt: TGTGCCAGCAGCACTAGCGGGAGTACCCACAATGAGCAGTTCTTC
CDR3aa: CASSTSGSTHNEQFF

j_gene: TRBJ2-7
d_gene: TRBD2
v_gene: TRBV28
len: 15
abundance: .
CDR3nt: TGTGCCAGCAGTCCCGGGACTAGCGGGCTGTACGAGCAGTACTTC
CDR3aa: CASSPGTSGLYEQYF

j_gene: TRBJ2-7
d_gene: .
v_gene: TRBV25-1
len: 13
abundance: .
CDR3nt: TGTGCCAGCATTCCGGGACACACCTACGAGCAGTACTTC
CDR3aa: CASIPGHTYEQYF

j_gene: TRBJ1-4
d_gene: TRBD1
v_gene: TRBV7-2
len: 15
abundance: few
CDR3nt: TGTGCCAGCAGCCCGACGACAGGGGTCGTGGAAAAACTGTTTTTT
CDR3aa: CASSPTTGVVEKLFF

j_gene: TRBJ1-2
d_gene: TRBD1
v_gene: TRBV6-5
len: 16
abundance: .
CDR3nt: TGTGCCAGCAGTTACTGGTTCCAGGGGGCGACTAGTGGCTACACCTTC
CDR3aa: CASSYWFQGATSGYTF

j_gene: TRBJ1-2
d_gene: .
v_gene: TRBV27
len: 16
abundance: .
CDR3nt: TGTGCCAGCAGTTCCCCCTGGACAGTTCCCAACTATGGCTACACCTTC
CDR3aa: CASSSPWTVPNYGYTF

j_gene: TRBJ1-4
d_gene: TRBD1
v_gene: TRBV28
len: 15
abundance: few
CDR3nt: TGTGCCAGCAGTCAGAGGACAGGGGTTAATGAAAAACTGTTTTTT
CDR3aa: CASSQRTGVNEKLFF

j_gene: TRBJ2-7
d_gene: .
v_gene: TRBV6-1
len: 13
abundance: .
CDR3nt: TGTGCCAGCAGTCCCGGTCGACCCTACGAGCAGTACTTC
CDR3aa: CASSPGRPYEQYF

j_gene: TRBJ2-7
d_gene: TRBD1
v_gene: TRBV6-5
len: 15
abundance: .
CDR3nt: TGTGCCAGCAGCCCACCCGGACAGGGGAGATACGAGCAGTACTTC
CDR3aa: CASSPPGQGRYEQYF

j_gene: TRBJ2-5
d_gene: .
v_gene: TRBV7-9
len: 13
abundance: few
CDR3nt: TGTGCCAGCAGCCCGCCCGACAGAGAGACCCAGTACTTC
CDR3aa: CASSPPDRETQYF

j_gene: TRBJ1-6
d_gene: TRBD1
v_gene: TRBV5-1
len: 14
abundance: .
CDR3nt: TGCGCCAGCAGCTTCGGGACAGGGGTTTCACCCCTCCACTTT
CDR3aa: CASSFGTGVSPLHF

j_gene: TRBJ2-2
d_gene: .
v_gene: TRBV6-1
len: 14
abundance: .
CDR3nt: TGTGCCAGCTACCGGGTTGGGAACACCGGGGAGCTGTTTTTT
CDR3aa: CASYRVGNTGELFF

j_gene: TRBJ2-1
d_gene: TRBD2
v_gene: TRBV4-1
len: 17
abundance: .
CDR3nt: TGCGCCAGCAGCCCTTCTGCGGGACTAGCGGGCTACAATGAGCAGTTCTTC
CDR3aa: CASSPSAGLAGYNEQFF

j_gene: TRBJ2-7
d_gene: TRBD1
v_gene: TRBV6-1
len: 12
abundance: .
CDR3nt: TGTGCCAGCAGTGTGACAGGGTACGAGCAGTACTTC
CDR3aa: CASSVTGYEQYF

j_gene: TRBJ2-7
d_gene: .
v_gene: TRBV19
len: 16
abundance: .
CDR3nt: TGTGCCAGTAGTATAAGGGCCCCAGCTAACTCCTACGAGCAGTACTTC
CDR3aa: CASSIRAPANSYEQYF

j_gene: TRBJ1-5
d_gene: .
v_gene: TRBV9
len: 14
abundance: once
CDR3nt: TGTGCCAGCAGCGTAGCGGACAGCAGTCAGCCCCAGCATTTT
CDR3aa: CASSVADSSQPQHF

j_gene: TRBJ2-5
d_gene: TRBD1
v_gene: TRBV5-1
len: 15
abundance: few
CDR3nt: TGCGCCAGCAGCTACGGACAGGGTAGCCAAGAGACCCAGTACTTC
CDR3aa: CASSYGQGSQETQYF

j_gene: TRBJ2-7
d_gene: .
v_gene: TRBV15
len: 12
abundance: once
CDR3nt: TGTGCCACCAGCAGAGAAATGGGACAGCAGTACTTC
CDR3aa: CATSREMGQQYF

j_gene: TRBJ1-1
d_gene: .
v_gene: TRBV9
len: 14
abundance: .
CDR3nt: TGTGCCAGCAGCGTAGTTGAGCCTCCCACTGAAGCTTTCTTT
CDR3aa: CASSVVEPPTEAFF

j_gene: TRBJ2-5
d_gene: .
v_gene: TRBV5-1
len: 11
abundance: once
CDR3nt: TGCGCCAGCAGCTCCGGGGGGACCCAGTACTTC
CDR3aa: CASSSGGTQYF

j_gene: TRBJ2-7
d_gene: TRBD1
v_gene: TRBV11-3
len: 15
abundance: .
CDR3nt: TGTGCCAGCAGCCCCCGGACAGGGGGAACGTACGAGCAGTACTTC
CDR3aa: CASSPRTGGTYEQYF

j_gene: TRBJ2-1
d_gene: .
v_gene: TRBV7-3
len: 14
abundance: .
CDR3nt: TGTGCCAGCAGCTTAAATGCAGATTACAATGAGCAGTTCTTC
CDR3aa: CASSLNADYNEQFF

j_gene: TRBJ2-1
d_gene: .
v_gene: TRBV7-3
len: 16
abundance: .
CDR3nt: TGTGCCAGCAGCTTAGTAGCCAGCCAAAGGAACAATGAGCAGTTCTTC
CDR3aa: CASSLVASQRNNEQFF

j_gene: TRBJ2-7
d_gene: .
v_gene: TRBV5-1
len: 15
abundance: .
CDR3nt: TGCGCCAGCAGCTCTCGACCCTACGGCCACTACGAGCAGTACTTC
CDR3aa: CASSSRPYGHYEQYF

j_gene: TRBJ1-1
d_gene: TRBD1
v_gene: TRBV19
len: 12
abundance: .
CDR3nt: TGTGCCAGCGGACAGGGAATGACTGAAGCTTTCTTT
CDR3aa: CASGQGMTEAFF

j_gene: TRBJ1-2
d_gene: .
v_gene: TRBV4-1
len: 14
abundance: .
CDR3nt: TGCGCCAGCAGCCAGCCGGACGCCTGGGGAGGCTACACCTTC
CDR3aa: CASSQPDAWGGYTF

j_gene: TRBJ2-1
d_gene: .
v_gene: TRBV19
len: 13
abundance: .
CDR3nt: TGTGCCAGTAGTTGGGGGCCAAGAGATGAGCAGTTCTTC
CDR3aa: CASSWGPRDEQFF